The clone carrying this TCR beta chain was detected a few times. This sample is part of a study of blood T cell repertoires in COVID-19. The wider study: Specimens from acute and convalescent COVID-19 originated in the United States, Italy and Spain.

Assay used: immunoSEQ multiplex PCR; TCRdb lists only in-frame clones, some missing. The table shows around 130,000 clones, with around 83% occurring only once. It was during active infection that Seattle patients were enrolled and then longitudinally followed. Sequencing used peripheral blood. This sequence was found in a man aged 30-40 years with COVID-19, enrolled during active disease.

CDR3 DNA: TGTGCCAGCACCCTGTATCAGGGCTACGAGCAGTACTTC. This encodes CASTLYQGYEQYF. The chain couples TRBV6-6 to TRBJ2-7, with D perhaps matching TRBD1 (5 bases). From germline, CDR1 is MNHNY and CDR2 SVGAGI (reference sequence). The CDR3 is 13 amino acids. Trimming took 7 bases from V and 3 from J, leaving 13 bases between them.